This T cell receptor (beta chain) comes out of a study of vaccination and CD4 T cells after COVID-19. Comment on this clonotype: Antigen specificity is unknown.

This CDR3 is built from 13 residues. The trim removed 7 bases at V and 7 bases at J, leaving 5 bases unmatched. CDR1 and CDR2 from the germline V gene are SNHLY and FYNNEI. Oncomine TCR Beta short-read sequencing was applied to DNA from cultured CD4+ T cells. MiXCR, applied by TCRdb to the PCR reads, yields one record per CDR3 protein. The sample carries approximately 4,000 distinct CDR3 sequences, 38% recorded once. Treatment of the sample: roughly nine-day PBMC culture with coronavirus spike peptide pools or control peptides (ViraFEST assay). The TCR was taken from a human donor who had recovered from COVID-19. Sequencing input: CD4+ T cells from blood, cultured in vitro. J is TRBJ2-7 and V is TRBV2; 12 bases map to TRBD2. CDR3 residues: CASTFGLAGEQYF. The DNA for the CDR3 is TGTGCCAGCACCTTTGGACTAGCGGGAGAGCAGTACTTC.